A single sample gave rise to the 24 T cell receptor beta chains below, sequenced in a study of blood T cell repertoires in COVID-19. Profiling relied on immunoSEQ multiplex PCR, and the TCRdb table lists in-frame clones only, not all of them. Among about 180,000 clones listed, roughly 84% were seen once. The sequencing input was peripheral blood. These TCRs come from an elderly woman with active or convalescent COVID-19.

The CDR3 coding sequence is TGTGCCAGCAGTTTTTCACAGGGATACGGCTACACCTTC. Residues: CASSFSQGYGYTF. The chain combines TRBV27 with TRBJ1-2; tentative D call: TRBD1 (6 bases). V dropped 3 bases and J dropped 8 bases, with 13 bases sitting between them. The CDR3 is 13 residues long. The germline CDR1 and CDR2 sequences are MNHEY and SMNVEV (reference sequence).

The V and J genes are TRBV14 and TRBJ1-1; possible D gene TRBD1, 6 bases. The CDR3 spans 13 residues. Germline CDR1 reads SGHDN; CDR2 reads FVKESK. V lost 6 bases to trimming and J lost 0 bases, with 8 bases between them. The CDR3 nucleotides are TGTGCCAGCAGGGGACAAATGAACACTGAAGCTTTCTTT. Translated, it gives CASRGQMNTEAFF.

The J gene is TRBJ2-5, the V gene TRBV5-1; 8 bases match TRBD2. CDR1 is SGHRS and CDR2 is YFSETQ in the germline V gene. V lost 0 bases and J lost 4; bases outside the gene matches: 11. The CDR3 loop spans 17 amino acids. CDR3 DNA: TGCGCCAGCAGCTTGGACAGTCCAACTAGCGGAACAGAGACCCAGTACTTC. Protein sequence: CASSLDSPTSGTETQYF.

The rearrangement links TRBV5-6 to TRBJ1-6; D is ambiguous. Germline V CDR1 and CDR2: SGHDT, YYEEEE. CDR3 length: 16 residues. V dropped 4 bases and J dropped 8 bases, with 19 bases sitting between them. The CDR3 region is CASSPGREPWDSPLHF. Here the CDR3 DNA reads TGTGCCAGCAGCCCCGGACGGGAGCCCTGGGATTCACCCCTCCACTTT.

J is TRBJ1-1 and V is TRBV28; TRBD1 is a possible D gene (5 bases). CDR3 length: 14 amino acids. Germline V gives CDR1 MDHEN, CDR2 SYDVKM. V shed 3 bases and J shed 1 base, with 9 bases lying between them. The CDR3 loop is CASSLSGGNTEAFF. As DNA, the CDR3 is TGTGCCAGCAGTTTGAGCGGGGGGAACACTGAAGCTTTCTTT.

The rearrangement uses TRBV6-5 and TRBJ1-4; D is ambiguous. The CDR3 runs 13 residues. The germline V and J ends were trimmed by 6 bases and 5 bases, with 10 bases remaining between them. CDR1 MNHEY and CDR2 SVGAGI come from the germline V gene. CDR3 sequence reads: CASSRRRNEKLFF. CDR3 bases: TGTGCCAGCAGCAGGAGGCGAAATGAAAAACTGTTTTTT.

CDR3 region: CASRQTGSTSNEKLFF. In nucleotides, the CDR3 is TGCGCCAGCAGACAAACAGGGAGTACGTCTAATGAAAAACTGTTTTTT. This chain links TRBV5-1 with TRBJ1-4; D might be TRBD1 (6 bases). Germline V gene data show CDR1 as SGHRS and CDR2 as YFSETQ. V was pared by 5 bases and J by 3 bases, with 17 bases between. The CDR3 extends over 16 amino acids.

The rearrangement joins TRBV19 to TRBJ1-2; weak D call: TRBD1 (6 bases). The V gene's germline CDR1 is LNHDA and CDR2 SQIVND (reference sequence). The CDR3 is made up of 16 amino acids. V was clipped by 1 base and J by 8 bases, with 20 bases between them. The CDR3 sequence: CASSIAEWDKNQGYTF. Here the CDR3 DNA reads TGTGCCAGTAGTATAGCAGAGTGGGACAAAAACCAGGGCTACACCTTC.

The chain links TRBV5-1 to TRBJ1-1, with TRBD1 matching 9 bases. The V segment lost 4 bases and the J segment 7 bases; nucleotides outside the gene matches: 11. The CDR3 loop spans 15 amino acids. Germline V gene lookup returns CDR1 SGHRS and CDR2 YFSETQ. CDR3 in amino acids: CASSLDGQGRGEAFF. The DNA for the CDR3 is TGCGCCAGCAGCCTCGATGGACAGGGGAGGGGTGAAGCTTTCTTT.

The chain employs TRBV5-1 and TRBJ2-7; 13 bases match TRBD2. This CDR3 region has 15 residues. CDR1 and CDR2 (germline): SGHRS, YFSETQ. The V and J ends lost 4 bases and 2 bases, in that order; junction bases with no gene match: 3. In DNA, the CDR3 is TGCGCCAGCAGCCCGGGACTAGCGGGGCCCTACGAGCAGTACTTC. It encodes CASSPGLAGPYEQYF.

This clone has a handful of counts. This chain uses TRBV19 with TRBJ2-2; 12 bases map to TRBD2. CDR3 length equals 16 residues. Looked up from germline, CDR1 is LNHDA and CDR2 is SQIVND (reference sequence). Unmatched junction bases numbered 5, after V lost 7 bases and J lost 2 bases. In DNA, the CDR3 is TGTGCCAGTATCCGGACTAGCGGGATCAACACCGGGGAGCTGTTTTTT. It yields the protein CASIRTSGINTGELFF.

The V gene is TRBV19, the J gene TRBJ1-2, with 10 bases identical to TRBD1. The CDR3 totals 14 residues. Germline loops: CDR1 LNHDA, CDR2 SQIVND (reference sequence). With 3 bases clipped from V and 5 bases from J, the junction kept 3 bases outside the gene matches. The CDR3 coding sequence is TGTGCCAGTAGTATCGGGGGACAGGGGTATGGCTACACCTTC. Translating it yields CASSIGGQGYGYTF.

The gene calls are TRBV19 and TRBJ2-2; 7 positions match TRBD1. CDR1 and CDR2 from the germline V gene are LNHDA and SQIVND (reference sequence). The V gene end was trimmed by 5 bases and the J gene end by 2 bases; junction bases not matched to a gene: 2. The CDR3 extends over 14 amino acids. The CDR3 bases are TGTGCCAGTAGTTCAGGGGGTAACACCGGGGAGCTGTTTTTT. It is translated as CASSSGGNTGELFF.

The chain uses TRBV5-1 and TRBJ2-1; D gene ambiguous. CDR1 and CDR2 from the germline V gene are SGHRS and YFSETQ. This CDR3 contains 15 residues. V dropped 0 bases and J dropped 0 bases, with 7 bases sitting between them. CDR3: CASSLGFSSYNEQFF. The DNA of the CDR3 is TGCGCCAGCAGCTTGGGGTTCAGCTCCTACAATGAGCAGTTCTTC.

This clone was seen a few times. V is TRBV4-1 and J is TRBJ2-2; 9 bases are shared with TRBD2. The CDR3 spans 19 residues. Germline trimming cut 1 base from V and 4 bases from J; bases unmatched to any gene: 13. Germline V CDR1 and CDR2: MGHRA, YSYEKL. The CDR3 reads CASSQVLIGGRAGTGELFF. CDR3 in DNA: TGCGCCAGCAGCCAAGTATTAATTGGCGGGAGGGCCGGCACCGGGGAGCTGTTTTTT.

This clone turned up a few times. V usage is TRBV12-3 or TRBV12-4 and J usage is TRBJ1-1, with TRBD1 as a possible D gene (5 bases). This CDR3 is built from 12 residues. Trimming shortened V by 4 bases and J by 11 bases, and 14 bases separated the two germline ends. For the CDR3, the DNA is TGTGCCAGCAGTTATTATCAGGGCAGGGCTTTCTTT. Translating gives CASSYYQGRAFF.

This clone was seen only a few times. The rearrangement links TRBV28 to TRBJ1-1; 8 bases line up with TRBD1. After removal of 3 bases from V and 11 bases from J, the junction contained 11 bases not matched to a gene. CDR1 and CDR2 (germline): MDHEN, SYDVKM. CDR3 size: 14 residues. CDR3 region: CASSLVSRGQRAFF. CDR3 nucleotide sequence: TGTGCCAGCAGTTTGGTGTCCAGGGGGCAGCGGGCTTTCTTT.

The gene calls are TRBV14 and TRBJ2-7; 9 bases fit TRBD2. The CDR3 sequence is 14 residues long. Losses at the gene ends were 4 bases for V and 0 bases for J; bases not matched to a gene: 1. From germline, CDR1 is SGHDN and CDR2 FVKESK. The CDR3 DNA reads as TGTGCCAGCAGCCGAGCGGGAGGCTCCTACGAGCAGTACTTC. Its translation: CASSRAGGSYEQYF.

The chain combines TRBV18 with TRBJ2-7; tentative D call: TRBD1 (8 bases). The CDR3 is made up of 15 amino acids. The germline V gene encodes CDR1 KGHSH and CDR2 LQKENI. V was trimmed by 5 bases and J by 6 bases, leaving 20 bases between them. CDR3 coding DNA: TGTGCCAGCTCAGGGAGGACAGGGAGGGACTCCGAGCAGTACTTC. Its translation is CASSGRTGRDSEQYF.

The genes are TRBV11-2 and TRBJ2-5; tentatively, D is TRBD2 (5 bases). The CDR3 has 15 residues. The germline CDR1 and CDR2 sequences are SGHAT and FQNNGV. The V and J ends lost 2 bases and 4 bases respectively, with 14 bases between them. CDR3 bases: TGTGCCAGCAGCTTAAATCGGAGGACTTCAGAGACCCAGTACTTC. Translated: CASSLNRRTSETQYF.

In DNA, the CDR3 is TGTGCCTCTACCACAGGGGGCACTGAAGCTTTCTTT. This encodes CASTTGGTEAFF. The chain joins TRBV10-3 to TRBJ1-1, with TRBD1 matching over 8 bases. The V and J ends lost 11 bases and 4 bases, in that order; junction bases with no gene match: 6. The CDR3 loop spans 12 amino acids. Germline lookup yields CDR1 ENHRY and CDR2 SYGVKD.

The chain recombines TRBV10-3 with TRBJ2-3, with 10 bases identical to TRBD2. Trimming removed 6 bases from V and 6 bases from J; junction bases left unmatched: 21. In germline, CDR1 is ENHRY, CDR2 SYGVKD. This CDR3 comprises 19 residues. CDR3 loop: CAISARRGAGGPSQDTQYF. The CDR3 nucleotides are TGTGCCATCAGCGCCCGGCGTGGAGCGGGAGGGCCCTCCCAGGATACGCAGTATTTT.

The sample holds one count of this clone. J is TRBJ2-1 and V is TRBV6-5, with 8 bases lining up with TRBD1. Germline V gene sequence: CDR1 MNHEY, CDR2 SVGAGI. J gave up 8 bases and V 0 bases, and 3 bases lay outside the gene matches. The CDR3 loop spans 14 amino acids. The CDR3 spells CASSYSQGAYEQFF. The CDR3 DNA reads TGTGCCAGCAGTTACTCCCAGGGGGCTTATGAGCAGTTCTTC.

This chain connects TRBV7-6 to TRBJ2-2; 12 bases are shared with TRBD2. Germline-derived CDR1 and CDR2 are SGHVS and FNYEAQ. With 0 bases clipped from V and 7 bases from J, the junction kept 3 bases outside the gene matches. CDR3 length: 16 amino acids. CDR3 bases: TGTGCCAGCAGCTTAGCACTAGCGGGAGGTGACGGGGAGCTGTTTTTT. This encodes CASSLALAGGDGELFF.